Listed below are T cell receptor beta chains from one sample, sequenced in a study of T cell changes during pregnancy in multiple sclerosis. Assay used: immunoSEQ multiplex PCR; TCRdb lists only in-frame clones, some missing. The sample shows roughly 41,000 clones, 90% to 95% of them seen only once. The source material was CD8+ T cells from peripheral blood mononuclear cells, sampled in the third trimester of pregnancy. Every receptor here comes from a female donor with multiple sclerosis, enrolled in a pregnancy study. Both conserved end residues are part of each CDR3. D genes are given only for firm matches. The size entry is marked missing in some rows and otherwise reads once, few, many or a size class.

d_call clone_size j_call v_call cdr3_aa cdr3_nt
TRBD1 . TRBJ2-1 TRBV27 CASSSGGPRGPYNEQFF TGTGCCAGCAGTTCCGGGGGTCCCAGGGGGCCCTACAATGAGCAGTTCTTC
. . TRBJ2-7 TRBV27 CASSLSKTGSYEQYF TGTGCCAGCAGTTTATCGAAAACGGGATCCTACGAGCAGTACTTC
TRBD2 once TRBJ2-7 TRBV2 CASRGLAGTYEQYF TGTGCCAGCCGAGGACTAGCGGGAACCTACGAGCAGTACTTC
. . TRBJ2-2 TRBV19 CASSIGTTPGELFF TGTGCCAGTAGTATAGGGACAACGCCCGGGGAGCTGTTTTTT
. . TRBJ2-1 TRBV12-2 CASRLEGGASNEQFF TGTGCAAGTCGCTTAGAGGGGGGGGCAAGCAATGAGCAGTTCTTC
TRBD2 . TRBJ2-5 TRBV27 CASSPGLAIETQYF TGTGCCAGCAGTCCGGGACTAGCGATAGAGACCCAGTACTTC
. . TRBJ2-3 TRBV28 CASSLGQTDTQYF TGTGCCAGCAGTTTAGGGCAGACAGATACGCAGTATTTT
TRBD2 . TRBJ2-7 TRBV5-5 CASSLASGTSGRSSYEQYF TGTGCCAGCTCGCTTGCATCCGGGACTAGCGGGAGATCGTCCTACGAGCAGTACTTC
TRBD1 . TRBJ2-3 TRBV7-3 CASSFIAGGSDTQYF TGTGCCAGCAGCTTTATCGCAGGGGGATCGGATACGCAGTATTTT
. . TRBJ1-1 TRBV30 CAWSVGEPNTEAFF TGTGCCTGGAGTGTAGGGGAACCAAACACTGAAGCTTTCTTT
. . TRBJ2-5 TRBV4-3 CASSQEFSAGGQTQYF TGCGCCAGCAGCCAAGAGTTTAGCGCCGGCGGGCAGACCCAGTACTTC
. . TRBJ1-2 TRBV27 CASSLAGMDYGYTF TGTGCCAGCAGTTTAGCAGGGATGGACTATGGCTACACCTTC
TRBD1 . TRBJ2-3 TRBV15 CATSRAAGGMDTQYF TGTGCCACCAGCAGAGCGGCAGGGGGCATGGATACGCAGTATTTT
. . TRBJ1-1 TRBV4-1 CASSQAPEGTEAFF TGCGCCAGCAGCCAAGCACCGGAGGGGACTGAAGCTTTCTTT
. . TRBJ2-1 TRBV15 CATSRGGGSYNEQFF TGTGCCACCAGCAGAGGGGGAGGCTCCTACAATGAGCAGTTCTTC
TRBD1 . TRBJ1-1 TRBV27 CASSQLVRGANTEAFF TGTGCCAGCAGTCAATTGGTCAGGGGGGCGAACACTGAAGCTTTCTTT
TRBD1 . TRBJ2-7 TRBV19 CASSIRQGDEQYF TGTGCCAGTAGTATCCGGCAGGGGGACGAGCAGTACTTC
TRBD1 . TRBJ2-7 TRBV27 CASSFQGASYEQYF TGTGCCAGCAGTTTCCAGGGGGCTTCCTACGAGCAGTACTTC
. few TRBJ1-1 TRBV7-9 CASSPGGSGTEAFF TGTGCCAGCAGCCCTGGCGGCTCGGGCACTGAAGCTTTCTTT
TRBD2 . TRBJ2-7 TRBV27 CASSPTSGRSSYEQYF TGTGCCAGCAGTCCTACTAGCGGGAGATCCTCCTACGAGCAGTACTTC
. . TRBJ2-2 TRBV27 CASSYQLANTGELFF TGTGCCAGCAGTTATCAGTTGGCGAACACCGGGGAGCTGTTTTTT
. . TRBJ2-7 TRBV7-6 CASSPTVSSYEQYF TGTGCCAGCAGCCCGACAGTGAGCTCCTACGAGCAGTACTTC
TRBD1 . TRBJ2-7 TRBV6-1 CASRFDRAIEQYF TGTGCCAGCAGATTCGACAGGGCCATAGAGCAGTACTTC
. . TRBJ2-7 TRBV2 CASDSPGFHEQYF TGTGCCAGCGATTCCCCAGGTTTCCACGAGCAGTACTTC
. . TRBJ2-7 TRBV4-2 CASSQAANYEQYF TGTGCCAGCAGCCAAGCTGCGAACTACGAGCAGTACTTC
TRBD1 . TRBJ1-5 TRBV6-1 CASSAPTGDNQPQHF TGTGCCAGCAGCGCCCCGACAGGGGACAATCAGCCCCAGCATTTT
. . TRBJ2-1 TRBV6-6 CASTQGGEQFF TGTGCCAGCACCCAGGGGGGTGAGCAGTTCTTC
TRBD1 . TRBJ1-1 TRBV2 CASRVGQGGSNTEAFF TGTGCCAGCAGAGTGGGACAGGGGGGATCGAACACTGAAGCTTTCTTT
. . TRBJ2-7 TRBV19 CASSIGHQGYEQYF TGTGCCAGTAGTATTGGGCACCAGGGGTACGAGCAGTACTTC
TRBD1 . TRBJ1-3 TRBV13 CASSLAREGAQGNTIYF TGTGCCAGCAGCTTAGCGCGGGAGGGGGCGCAAGGAAACACCATATATTTT
. . TRBJ2-5 TRBV6-5 CASSAGDLGIGSQYF TGTGCCAGCAGTGCAGGGGACCTTGGGATAGGGTCCCAGTACTTC
TRBD1 . TRBJ2-1 TRBV30 CAWSYGTGRENEQFF TGTGCCTGGAGTTACGGGACAGGGCGAGAAAATGAGCAGTTCTTC
. . TRBJ1-1 TRBV11-3 CASSLPQGGLTEAFF TGTGCCAGCAGCTTACCGCAAGGGGGTCTCACTGAAGCTTTCTTT
. once TRBJ2-2 TRBV12-5 CASGSTASTGELFF TGTGCTAGTGGTTCTACCGCAAGCACCGGGGAGCTGTTTTTT
TRBD1 once TRBJ1-5 TRBV15 CATSDRDRYTSAQHF TGTGCCACCAGCGACCGGGACAGGTACACCTCGGCCCAGCATTTT
TRBD1 hyperexpanded TRBJ2-7 TRBV9 CASSGGQDRYEQYF TGTGCCAGCAGCGGCGGACAGGACCGCTACGAGCAGTACTTC
. . TRBJ1-1 TRBV7-3 CASSYNGDEAFF TGTGCCAGCAGCTACAACGGAGATGAAGCTTTCTTT
TRBD1 . TRBJ2-7 TRBV5-5 CASSLVDRGNEQYF TGTGCCAGCAGCTTGGTGGACAGGGGTAACGAGCAGTACTTC
TRBD2 . TRBJ2-7 TRBV2 CASSVISGATGYEQYF TGTGCCAGCAGTGTTATCAGCGGGGCCACGGGCTACGAGCAGTACTTC
TRBD1 few TRBJ2-3 TRBV7-3 CASSQGGADTQYF TGTGCCAGCAGCCAAGGGGGCGCAGATACGCAGTATTTT
. . TRBJ2-5 TRBV4-3 CASSQERFGQETQYF TGCGCCAGCAGCCAAGAACGGTTTGGGCAGGAGACCCAGTACTTC
TRBD1 . TRBJ1-2 TRBV7-8 CASSSPGQGDYTF TGTGCCAGCAGCTCGCCGGGACAGGGAGACTACACCTTC
TRBD1 . TRBJ2-3 TRBV7-6 CASSSGQGTDTQYF TGTGCCAGCAGCTCGGGACAGGGTACAGATACGCAGTATTTT